This T cell receptor (beta chain) stems from a study of Ad26.COV2.S vaccination and SARS-CoV-2 variants. Treatment given: about 20 received Ad26.COV2.S at low or high dose, single or two shots; 5 received placebo; per-sample allocation not given. Samples came from day 63 after the first vaccine or placebo injection. About this clone itself: The antigen is not known.

The assay was immunoSEQ multiplex PCR, and TCRdb's table has in-frame clones only and misses some. Of over 300,000 clones listed, roughly four fifths were seen once; the top ten hold 7.4%. The CDR3 extends over 14 amino acids. V shed 3 bases, J shed 5 bases, and the junction held 8 bases outside the gene matches. CDR1 and CDR2 (germline): GTSNPN, SVGIG (reference sequence). The study, taken as a whole, reports: Total responses of T cells may have been underestimated by the analyses of TCR breadth and depth. Vaccine recipients showed a spike-specific TCR breadth that was higher than in placebo recipients.

The clonotype comes from a person aged 18-60 years who received the Ad26.COV2.S COVID-19 vaccine or a placebo. Sequencing used peripheral blood, obtained in a trial of Ad26.COV2.S vaccine versus placebo. The chain recombines TRBV30 with TRBJ2-3, with 7 bases identical to TRBD1. CDR3 sequence reads: CAWRGTVYGDTQYF. DNA of the CDR3: TGTGCCTGGAGGGGGACAGTCTATGGAGATACGCAGTATTTT.